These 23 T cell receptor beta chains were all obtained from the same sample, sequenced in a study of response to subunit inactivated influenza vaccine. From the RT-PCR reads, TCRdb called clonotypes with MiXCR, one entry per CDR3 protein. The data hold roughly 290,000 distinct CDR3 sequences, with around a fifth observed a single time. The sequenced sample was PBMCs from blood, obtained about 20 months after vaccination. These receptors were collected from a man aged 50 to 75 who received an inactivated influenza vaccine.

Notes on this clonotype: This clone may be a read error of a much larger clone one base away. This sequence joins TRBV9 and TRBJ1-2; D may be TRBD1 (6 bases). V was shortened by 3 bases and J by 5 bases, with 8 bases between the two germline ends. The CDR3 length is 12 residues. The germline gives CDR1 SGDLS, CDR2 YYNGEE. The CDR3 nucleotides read TGTGCCAGCAGCGACACAGGGTATGGCTACACCTTC. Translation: CASSDTGYGYTF.

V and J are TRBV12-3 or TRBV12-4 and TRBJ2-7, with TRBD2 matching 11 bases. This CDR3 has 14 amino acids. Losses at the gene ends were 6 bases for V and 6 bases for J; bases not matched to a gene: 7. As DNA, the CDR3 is TGTGCCAGCAGCAACATAGCGGGAGGGGGCGAGCAGTACTTC. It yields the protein CASSNIAGGGEQYF.

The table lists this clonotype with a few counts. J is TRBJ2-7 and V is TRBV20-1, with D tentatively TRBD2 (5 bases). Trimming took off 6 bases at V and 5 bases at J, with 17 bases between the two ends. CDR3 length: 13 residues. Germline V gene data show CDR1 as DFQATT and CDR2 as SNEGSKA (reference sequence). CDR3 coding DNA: TGCAGTGCAAGTACGGGTGGACTCCACGAGCAGTACTTC. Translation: CSASTGGLHEQYF.

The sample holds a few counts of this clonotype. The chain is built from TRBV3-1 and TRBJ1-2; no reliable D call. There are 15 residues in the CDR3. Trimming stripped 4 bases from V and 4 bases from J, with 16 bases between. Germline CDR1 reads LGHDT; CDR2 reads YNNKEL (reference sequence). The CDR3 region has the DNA TGTGCCAGCAGCCCCACCCATCGGGCCGGCTATGGCTACACCTTC. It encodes CASSPTHRAGYGYTF. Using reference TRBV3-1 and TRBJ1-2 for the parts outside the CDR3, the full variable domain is DTAVSQTPKYLVTQMGNDKSIKCEQNLGHDTMYWYKQDSKKFLKIMFSYNNKELIINETVPNRFSPKSPDKAHLNLHINSLELGDSAVYFCASSPTHRAGYGYTFGSGTRLTVV.

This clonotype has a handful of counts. CDR3 nucleotides: TGTGCCAGCAGCGCAGGGACTAGCGGGAGAGTTACGCAGTATTTT. Encoded protein: CASSAGTSGRVTQYF. The chain has TRBV7-3 and TRBJ2-3; the match to TRBD2 covers 14 bases. The CDR3 runs to 15 residues. The germline V gene encodes CDR1 SGHTA and CDR2 FQGTGA. Germline trimming cut 5 bases from V and 8 bases from J; bases unmatched to any gene: 6. Together with reference TRBV7-3 and TRBJ2-3, the CDR3 gives the full variable domain: GAGVSQTPSNKVTEKGKYVELRCDPISGHTALYWYRQSLGQGPEFLIYFQGTGAADDSGLPNDRFFAVRPEGSVSTLKIQRTERGDSAVYLCASSAGTSGRVTQYFGPGTRLTVL.

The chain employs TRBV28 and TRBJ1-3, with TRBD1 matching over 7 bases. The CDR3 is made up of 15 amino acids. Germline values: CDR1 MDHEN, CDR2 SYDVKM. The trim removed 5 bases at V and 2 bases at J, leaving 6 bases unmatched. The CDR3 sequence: CASSPGQPTGNTIYF. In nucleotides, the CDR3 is TGTGCCAGCAGTCCGGGACAGCCAACTGGAAACACCATATATTTT. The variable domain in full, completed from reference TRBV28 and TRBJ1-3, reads DVKVTQSSRYLVKRTGEKVFLECVQDMDHENMFWYRQDPGLGLRLIYFSYDVKMKEKGDIPEGYSVSREKKERFSLILESASTNQTSMYLCASSPGQPTGNTIYFGEGSWLTVV.

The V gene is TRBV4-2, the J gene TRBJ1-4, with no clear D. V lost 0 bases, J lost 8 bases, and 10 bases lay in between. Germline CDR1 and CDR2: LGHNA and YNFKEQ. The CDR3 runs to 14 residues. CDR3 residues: CASSQEGIGEKLFF. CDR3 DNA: TGTGCCAGCAGCCAAGAGGGTATTGGAGAAAAACTGTTTTTT.

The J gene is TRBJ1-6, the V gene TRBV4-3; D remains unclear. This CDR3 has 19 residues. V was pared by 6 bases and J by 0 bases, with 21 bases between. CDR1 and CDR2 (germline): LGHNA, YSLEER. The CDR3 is CASRPTTVSGNSYNSPLHF. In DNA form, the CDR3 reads TGCGCCAGCAGACCAACAACAGTTAGTGGAAACTCCTATAATTCACCCCTCCACTTT.

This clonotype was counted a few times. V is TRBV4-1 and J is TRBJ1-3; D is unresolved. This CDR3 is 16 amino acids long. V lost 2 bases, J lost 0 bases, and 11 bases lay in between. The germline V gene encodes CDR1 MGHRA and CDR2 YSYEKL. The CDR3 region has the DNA TGCGCCAGCAGCCAATCCCCGGTCCGCTCTGGAAACACCATATATTTT. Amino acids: CASSQSPVRSGNTIYF.

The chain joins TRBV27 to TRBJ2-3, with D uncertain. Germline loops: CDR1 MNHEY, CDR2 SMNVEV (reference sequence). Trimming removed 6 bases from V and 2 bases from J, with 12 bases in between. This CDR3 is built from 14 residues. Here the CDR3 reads CASSYYPDTDTQYF. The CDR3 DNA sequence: TGTGCCAGCAGCTACTACCCGGACACAGATACGCAGTATTTT.

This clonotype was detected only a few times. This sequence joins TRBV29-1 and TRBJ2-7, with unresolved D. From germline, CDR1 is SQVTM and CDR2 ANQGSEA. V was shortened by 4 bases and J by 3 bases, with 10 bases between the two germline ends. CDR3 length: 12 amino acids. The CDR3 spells CSVVAPNYEQYF. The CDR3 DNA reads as TGCAGCGTTGTGGCACCCAACTACGAGCAGTACTTC.

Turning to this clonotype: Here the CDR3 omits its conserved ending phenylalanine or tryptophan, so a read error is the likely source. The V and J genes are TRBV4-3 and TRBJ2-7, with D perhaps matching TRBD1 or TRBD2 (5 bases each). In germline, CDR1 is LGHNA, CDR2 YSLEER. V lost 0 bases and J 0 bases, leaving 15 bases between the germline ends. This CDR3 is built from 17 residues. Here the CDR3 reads CASSQELGPSSSYEQYS. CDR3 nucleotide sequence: TGCGCCAGCAGCCAAGAGTTGGGACCGTCGAGCTCCTACGAGCAGTACTCC.

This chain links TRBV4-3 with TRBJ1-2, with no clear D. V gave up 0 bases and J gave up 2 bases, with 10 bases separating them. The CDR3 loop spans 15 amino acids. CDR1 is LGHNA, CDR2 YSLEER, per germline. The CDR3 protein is CASSQDWAGNYGYTF. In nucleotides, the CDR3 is TGCGCCAGCAGCCAAGATTGGGCGGGGAACTATGGCTACACCTTC.

The CDR3 DNA follows: TGTGCCAGCAGTGCCCCTGCGGGAGTCTGGCAGTTCTTC. Protein sequence: CASSAPAGVWQFF. The V gene is TRBV6-4, the J gene TRBJ2-1; 7 nucleotides line up with TRBD2. The germline CDR1 and CDR2 sequences are MRHNA and SNTAGT. V lost 4 bases to trimming and J lost 12 bases; unmatched junction nucleotides: 9. CDR3 size: 13 residues.

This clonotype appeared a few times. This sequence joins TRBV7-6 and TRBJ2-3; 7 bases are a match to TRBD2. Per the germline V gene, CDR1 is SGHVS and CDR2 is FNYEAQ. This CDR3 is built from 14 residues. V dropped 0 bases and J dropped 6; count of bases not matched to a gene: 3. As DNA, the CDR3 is TGTGCCAGCAGCTTAGCTAACGGGGGGGATACGCAGTATTTT. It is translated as CASSLANGGDTQYF. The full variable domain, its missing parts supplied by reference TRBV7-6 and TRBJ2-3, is GAGVSQSPRYKVTKRGQDVALRCDPISGHVSLYWYRQALGQGPEFLTYFNYEAQQDKSGLPNDRFSAERPEGSISTLTIQRTEQRDSAMYRCASSLANGGDTQYFGPGTRLTVL.

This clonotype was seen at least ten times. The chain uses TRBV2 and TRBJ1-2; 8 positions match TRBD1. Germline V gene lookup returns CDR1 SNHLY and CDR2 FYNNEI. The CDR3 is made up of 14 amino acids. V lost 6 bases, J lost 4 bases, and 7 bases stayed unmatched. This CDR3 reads CASRMGQATYGYTF. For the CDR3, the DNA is TGTGCCAGCAGGATGGGACAGGCGACCTATGGCTACACCTTC.

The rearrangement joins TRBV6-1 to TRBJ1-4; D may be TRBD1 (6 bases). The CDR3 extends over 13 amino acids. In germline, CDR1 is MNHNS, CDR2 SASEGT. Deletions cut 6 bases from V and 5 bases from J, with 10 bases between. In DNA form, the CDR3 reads TGTGCCAGCAGCCGGGACACAAATGAAAAACTGTTTTTT. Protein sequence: CASSRDTNEKLFF.

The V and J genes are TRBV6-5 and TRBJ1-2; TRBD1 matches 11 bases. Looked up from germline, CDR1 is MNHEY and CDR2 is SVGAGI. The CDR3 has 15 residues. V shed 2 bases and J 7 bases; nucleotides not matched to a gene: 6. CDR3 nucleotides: TGTGCCAGCAGTTACGGGGACAGGGGGTATAGTGGCTACACCTTC. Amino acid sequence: CASSYGDRGYSGYTF.

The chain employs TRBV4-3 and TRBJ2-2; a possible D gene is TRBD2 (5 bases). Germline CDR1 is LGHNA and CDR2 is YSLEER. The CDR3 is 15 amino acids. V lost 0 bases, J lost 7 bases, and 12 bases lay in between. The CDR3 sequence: CASSQDRLAIGELFF. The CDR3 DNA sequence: TGCGCCAGCAGCCAAGATCGGCTAGCCATCGGGGAGCTGTTTTTT.

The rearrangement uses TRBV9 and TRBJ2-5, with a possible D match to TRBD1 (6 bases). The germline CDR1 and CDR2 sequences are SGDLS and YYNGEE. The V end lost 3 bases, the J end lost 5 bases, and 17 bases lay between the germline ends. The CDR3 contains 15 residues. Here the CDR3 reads CASSAYRELGETQYF. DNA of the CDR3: TGTGCCAGCAGCGCCTACAGGGAACTCGGGGAGACCCAGTACTTC.

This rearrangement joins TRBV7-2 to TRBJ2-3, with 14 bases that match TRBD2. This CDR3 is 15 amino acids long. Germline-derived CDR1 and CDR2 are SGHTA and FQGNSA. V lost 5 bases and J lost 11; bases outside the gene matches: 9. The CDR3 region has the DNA TGTGCCAGCAGCAAGTCGGGACTAGCGGGAGAAATGCAGTATTTT. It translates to CASSKSGLAGEMQYF. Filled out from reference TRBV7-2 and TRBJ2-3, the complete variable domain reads GAGVSQSPSNKVTEKGKDVELRCDPISGHTALYWYRQSLGQGLEFLIYFQGNSAPDKSGLPSDRFSAERTGGSVSTLTIQRTQQEDSAVYLCASSKSGLAGEMQYFGPGTRLTVL.

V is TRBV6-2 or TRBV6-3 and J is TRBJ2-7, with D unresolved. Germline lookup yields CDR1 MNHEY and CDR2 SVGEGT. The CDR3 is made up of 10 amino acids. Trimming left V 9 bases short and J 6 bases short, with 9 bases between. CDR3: CASAKREQYF. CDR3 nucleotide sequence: TGTGCCAGTGCAAAGCGCGAGCAGTACTTC.

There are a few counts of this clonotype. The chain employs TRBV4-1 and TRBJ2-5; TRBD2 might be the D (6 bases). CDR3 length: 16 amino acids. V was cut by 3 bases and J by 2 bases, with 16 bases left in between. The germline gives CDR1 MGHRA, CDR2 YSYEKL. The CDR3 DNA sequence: TGCGCCAGCAGCCATTCTAATGGGGGACTGCAAGAGACCCAGTACTTC. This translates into CASSHSNGGLQETQYF.